The sequence of this T cell receptor (beta chain) was determined in a study of T cell repertoires in cytomegalovirus infection. Across the whole study: Public TCR beta signature analysis indicated the presence of both CMV infection and matching HLA type. Overall study results and limits: What dominated the ex vivo response were HLA-C-restricted CMV-specific TCR beta clonotypes. Summed frequency of shared TCR beta families picked out CMV carriers who also had the relevant HLA.

TCRdb reprocessed the reads via MiXCR and lists one record per CDR3 protein. Of about 140,000 distinct CDR3 sequences in the sample, 5% to 6.5% were seen once. The germline gives CDR1 SGHTA, CDR2 FQGTGA. Trimming at V came to 4 bases and at J to 4 bases, leaving 8 bases not matched to a gene. The CDR3 is made up of 15 amino acids. The sample holds many counts of this clonotype. The antigen is undetermined. The sequencing sample was made of PBMCs. This clonotype was sampled from a human donor in good health (CMV status not recorded). Some clones in this sample may be carry-over from other donors' samples. The rearrangement links TRBV7-3 to TRBJ2-5, with 8 bases matching TRBD1. CDR3 in DNA: TGTGCCAGCAGCTCTACAAACGGACAGGGAGAGACCCAGTACTTC. As protein: CASSSTNGQGETQYF.